The rows below give T cell receptor beta chains drawn from one sample of a study of human T cells and chemical hapten exposure. Via MiXCR, TCRdb re-called the RACE reads, giving one row per CDR3 protein. The table includes about 85,000 distinct CDR3 sequences, approximately 9% detected once. Sequencing used whole blood, obtained in connection with sensitization to the hapten diphenylcyclopropenone (DPC). The receptor set was obtained from a man aged 35-49 years with alopecia areata. Some clones in this sample may be carry-over from other donors' samples. The CDR3 runs from the conserved cysteine through the conserved F or W. Each record gives: D gene, V gene, clone size, J gene, CDR3 protein, CDR3 DNA. The D gene is left open where the match is weak. The size field is filled for only some rows; it gives once, few, many or a size class.

D gene: -
V gene: TRBV12-3/TRBV12-4
clone size: -
J gene: TRBJ2-3
CDR3 protein: CASSLDGDTQYF
CDR3 DNA: TGTGCCAGCAGTTTGGACGGAGATACGCAGTATTTT

D gene: -
V gene: TRBV19
clone size: few
J gene: TRBJ2-7
CDR3 protein: CASSPGQGGKYEQYF
CDR3 DNA: TGTGCCAGTAGCCCCGGGCAGGGCGGCAAATACGAGCAGTACTTC

D gene: TRBD2
V gene: TRBV10-3
clone size: many
J gene: TRBJ2-3
CDR3 protein: CAIRQTSGSTDTQYF
CDR3 DNA: TGTGCCATCAGACAGACTAGCGGGAGCACAGATACGCAGTATTTT

D gene: -
V gene: TRBV7-2
clone size: few
J gene: TRBJ1-2
CDR3 protein: CASSSAEGSHGYTF
CDR3 DNA: TGTGCCAGCAGCTCCGCCGAAGGGTCCCATGGCTACACCTTC

D gene: -
V gene: TRBV11-2
clone size: many
J gene: TRBJ2-1
CDR3 protein: CASSFWENNEQFF
CDR3 DNA: TGTGCCAGCAGCTTCTGGGAGAACAATGAGCAGTTCTTC

D gene: TRBD2
V gene: TRBV7-9
clone size: few
J gene: TRBJ2-2
CDR3 protein: CASSLPSGVRNTGELFF
CDR3 DNA: TGTGCCAGCAGCTTACCTAGCGGGGTTCGCAACACCGGGGAGCTGTTTTTT

D gene: TRBD2
V gene: TRBV10-2
clone size: -
J gene: TRBJ2-3
CDR3 protein: CASSLGLAETGTDTQYF
CDR3 DNA: TGCGCCAGCAGTTTGGGACTAGCGGAAACTGGGACAGATACGCAGTATTTT

D gene: TRBD2
V gene: TRBV20-1
clone size: few
J gene: TRBJ2-1
CDR3 protein: CSALVTSGRYNEQFF
CDR3 DNA: TGCAGTGCTCTTGTGACTAGCGGTCGTTACAATGAGCAGTTCTTC

D gene: TRBD2
V gene: TRBV20-1
clone size: many
J gene: TRBJ2-3
CDR3 protein: CSAGLATSTDTQYF
CDR3 DNA: TGCAGTGCGGGACTAGCGACTAGCACAGATACGCAGTATTTT

D gene: -
V gene: TRBV5-1
clone size: -
J gene: TRBJ2-3
CDR3 protein: CDSSSEGRHTDTQYF
CDR3 DNA: TGCGACAGCAGCTCGGAAGGGCGGCACACAGATACGCAGTATTTT

D gene: -
V gene: TRBV7-8
clone size: many
J gene: TRBJ2-1
CDR3 protein: CASSLAGANYNEQFF
CDR3 DNA: TGTGCCAGCAGCTTAGCGGGAGCCAATTACAATGAGCAGTTCTTC

D gene: -
V gene: TRBV28
clone size: -
J gene: TRBJ2-6
CDR3 protein: CASKPQVSGANVLTF
CDR3 DNA: TGTGCCAGCAAGCCGCAAGTCTCTGGGGCCAACGTCCTGACTTTC

D gene: -
V gene: TRBV4-2
clone size: few
J gene: TRBJ1-1
CDR3 protein: CASRQVLANTEAFF
CDR3 DNA: TGTGCCAGCAGACAAGTTCTAGCGAACACTGAAGCTTTCTTT

D gene: -
V gene: TRBV7-2
clone size: many
J gene: TRBJ2-3
CDR3 protein: CASSTQGLVLSDTQYF
CDR3 DNA: TGTGCCAGCAGCACGCAAGGACTCGTCCTCTCAGATACGCAGTATTTT

D gene: -
V gene: TRBV20-1
clone size: few
J gene: TRBJ2-7
CDR3 protein: CSARKSASVYEQYF
CDR3 DNA: TGCAGTGCTAGAAAGTCGGCTAGCGTCTACGAGCAGTACTTC

D gene: -
V gene: TRBV7-2
clone size: -
J gene: TRBJ2-1
CDR3 protein: CASSLIVNEQFF
CDR3 DNA: TGTGCCAGCAGCTTAATAGTCAATGAGCAGTTCTTC

D gene: TRBD1
V gene: TRBV4-2
clone size: many
J gene: TRBJ2-1
CDR3 protein: CASSYRDRGANEQFF
CDR3 DNA: TGTGCCAGCAGCTACCGGGACAGGGGGGCGAATGAGCAGTTCTTC

D gene: -
V gene: TRBV7-3
clone size: -
J gene: TRBJ2-2
CDR3 protein: CASSPSLRGNTGELFF
CDR3 DNA: TGTGCCAGCAGCCCAAGTTTGCGCGGGAACACCGGGGAGCTGTTTTTT

D gene: -
V gene: TRBV28
clone size: many
J gene: TRBJ2-3
CDR3 protein: CASIGGAAITDTQYF
CDR3 DNA: TGTGCCAGCATCGGGGGTGCGGCTATCACAGATACGCAGTATTTT

D gene: -
V gene: TRBV4-3
clone size: many
J gene: TRBJ2-2
CDR3 protein: CASSQDVRATGELFF
CDR3 DNA: TGCGCCAGCAGCCAAGATGTGAGGGCAACCGGGGAGCTGTTTTTT

D gene: TRBD2
V gene: TRBV7-2
clone size: few
J gene: TRBJ2-7
CDR3 protein: CASSLRTSGAPYEQYF
CDR3 DNA: TGTGCCAGCAGCCTACGGACTAGCGGTGCCCCCTACGAGCAGTACTTC

D gene: -
V gene: TRBV29-1
clone size: few
J gene: TRBJ1-4
CDR3 protein: CSAGGGAHGEKLFF
CDR3 DNA: TGCAGCGCCGGGGGGGGGGCACACGGCGAAAAACTGTTTTTT

D gene: TRBD1
V gene: TRBV5-1
clone size: -
J gene: TRBJ2-3
CDR3 protein: CASSLGQGADTQYF
CDR3 DNA: TGCGCCAGCAGCTTGGGACAGGGGGCAGATACGCAGTATTTT

D gene: TRBD2
V gene: TRBV11-1
clone size: many
J gene: TRBJ2-3
CDR3 protein: CASSFQREGSSTDTQYF
CDR3 DNA: TGTGCCAGCAGCTTCCAGCGGGAGGGATCGAGCACAGATACGCAGTATTTT

D gene: -
V gene: TRBV6-2/TRBV6-3
clone size: -
J gene: TRBJ2-4
CDR3 protein: CASSPLQKGNIQYF
CDR3 DNA: TGTGCCAGCAGCCCCCTCCAGAAGGGAAACATTCAGTACTTC

D gene: -
V gene: TRBV2
clone size: many
J gene: TRBJ1-6
CDR3 protein: CASSGQGAGSPLHF
CDR3 DNA: TGTGCCAGCAGTGGTCAAGGGGCGGGCTCACCCCTCCACTTT

D gene: -
V gene: TRBV12-3/TRBV12-4
clone size: few
J gene: TRBJ2-3
CDR3 protein: CASRQFTDTQYF
CDR3 DNA: TGTGCCAGCAGACAATTCACAGATACGCAGTATTTT

D gene: TRBD1
V gene: TRBV5-1
clone size: many
J gene: TRBJ1-1
CDR3 protein: CASSLAGTGGWNTEAFF
CDR3 DNA: TGCGCCAGCAGCTTGGCAGGGACAGGGGGATGGAACACTGAAGCTTTCTTT

D gene: TRBD1
V gene: TRBV2
clone size: -
J gene: TRBJ1-2
CDR3 protein: CASSVDRDYGYTF
CDR3 DNA: TGTGCCAGCAGTGTTGACAGGGACTATGGCTACACCTTC

D gene: -
V gene: TRBV10-3
clone size: -
J gene: TRBJ1-4
CDR3 protein: CAISDGRNNNEKLFF
CDR3 DNA: TGTGCCATCAGTGACGGCCGAAACAATAATGAAAAACTGTTTTTT

D gene: -
V gene: TRBV12-3/TRBV12-4
clone size: -
J gene: TRBJ1-1
CDR3 protein: CASSLAGGLAEAFF
CDR3 DNA: TGTGCCAGCAGTTTAGCCGGGGGGCTAGCTGAAGCTTTCTTT

D gene: -
V gene: TRBV5-5
clone size: few
J gene: TRBJ2-4
CDR3 protein: CASGRGSGQYF
CDR3 DNA: TGTGCCAGCGGTAGAGGTTCCGGGCAGTACTTC

D gene: TRBD2
V gene: TRBV29-1
clone size: many
J gene: TRBJ2-3
CDR3 protein: CSAAGLAGADTQYF
CDR3 DNA: TGCAGCGCCGCGGGACTAGCGGGAGCTGATACGCAGTATTTT

D gene: -
V gene: TRBV9
clone size: once
J gene: TRBJ2-1
CDR3 protein: CASSMRGGQEGYNEQFF
CDR3 DNA: TGTGCCAGCAGCATGAGAGGTGGCCAGGAGGGCTACAATGAGCAGTTCTTC

D gene: TRBD2
V gene: TRBV29-1
clone size: many
J gene: TRBJ2-7
CDR3 protein: CSVSGTSGYEQYF
CDR3 DNA: TGCAGCGTCTCCGGGACTAGCGGATACGAGCAGTACTTC

D gene: -
V gene: TRBV7-9
clone size: -
J gene: TRBJ1-1
CDR3 protein: CASSQGTEAFF
CDR3 DNA: TGTGCCAGCAGCCAGGGTACTGAAGCTTTCTTT

D gene: TRBD1
V gene: TRBV7-9
clone size: many
J gene: TRBJ1-2
CDR3 protein: CASSTDRAYGYTF
CDR3 DNA: TGTGCCAGCAGCACGGACAGGGCCTATGGCTACACCTTC

D gene: -
V gene: TRBV20-1
clone size: many
J gene: TRBJ1-6
CDR3 protein: CSARDFGLNYNSPLHF
CDR3 DNA: TGCAGTGCTAGGGATTTCGGTTTAAACTATAATTCACCCCTCCACTTT

D gene: -
V gene: TRBV20-1
clone size: -
J gene: TRBJ2-5
CDR3 protein: CSTQSIGGIETQYF
CDR3 DNA: TGCAGTACCCAATCCATCGGGGGTATCGAGACCCAGTACTTC

D gene: -
V gene: TRBV10-3
clone size: -
J gene: TRBJ2-7
CDR3 protein: CAISESSAAGGEQYF
CDR3 DNA: TGTGCCATCAGTGAGTCCTCCGCGGCAGGGGGGGAGCAGTACTTC

D gene: -
V gene: TRBV5-6
clone size: -
J gene: TRBJ2-7
CDR3 protein: CASSDPTGIYEQYF
CDR3 DNA: TGTGCCAGCAGTGACCCAACAGGGATCTACGAGCAGTACTTC

D gene: TRBD2
V gene: TRBV12-3/TRBV12-4
clone size: few
J gene: TRBJ2-1
CDR3 protein: CASSYYRGASGRAAHEQFF
CDR3 DNA: TGTGCCAGCAGTTACTACAGGGGTGCTAGCGGGAGGGCCGCCCATGAGCAGTTCTTC

D gene: -
V gene: TRBV7-9
clone size: few
J gene: TRBJ1-5
CDR3 protein: CASSLGYSNQPQHF
CDR3 DNA: TGTGCCAGCAGCCTCGGCTATAGCAATCAGCCCCAGCATTTT

D gene: TRBD1
V gene: TRBV27
clone size: many
J gene: TRBJ1-1
CDR3 protein: CASSLRGQGLTEAFF
CDR3 DNA: TGTGCCAGCAGTTTAAGGGGACAGGGCCTAACTGAAGCTTTCTTT

D gene: -
V gene: TRBV29-1
clone size: many
J gene: TRBJ2-1
CDR3 protein: CSVVSHISYNEQFF
CDR3 DNA: TGCAGCGTTGTCTCACATATCTCCTACAATGAGCAGTTCTTC

D gene: -
V gene: TRBV7-9
clone size: few
J gene: TRBJ1-4
CDR3 protein: CASSLAPSFKNEKLFF
CDR3 DNA: TGTGCCAGCAGCTTAGCACCCAGCTTTAAGAATGAAAAACTGTTTTTT

D gene: -
V gene: TRBV6-1
clone size: -
J gene: TRBJ2-5
CDR3 protein: CASSEGRETQYF
CDR3 DNA: TGTGCCAGCAGTGAGGGGCGAGAGACCCAGTACTTC

D gene: -
V gene: TRBV18
clone size: -
J gene: TRBJ1-1
CDR3 protein: CASSSDIGGTEAFF
CDR3 DNA: TGTGCCAGCTCATCGGACATCGGCGGCACTGAAGCTTTCTTT

D gene: -
V gene: TRBV6-5
clone size: many
J gene: TRBJ1-1
CDR3 protein: CASREQGSTEAFF
CDR3 DNA: TGTGCCAGCAGAGAACAGGGTTCCACTGAAGCTTTCTTT

D gene: -
V gene: TRBV5-1
clone size: -
J gene: TRBJ2-3
CDR3 protein: CASSLQTDTQYF
CDR3 DNA: TGCGCCAGCAGCTTGCAGACAGATACGCAGTATTTT

D gene: -
V gene: TRBV7-2
clone size: -
J gene: TRBJ2-3
CDR3 protein: CASSSGALAITDTQYF
CDR3 DNA: TGTGCCAGCAGCTCAGGGGCCCTAGCGATCACAGATACGCAGTATTTT

D gene: TRBD1
V gene: TRBV9
clone size: -
J gene: TRBJ1-3
CDR3 protein: CASSGTGTSPIYF
CDR3 DNA: TGTGCCAGCAGCGGGACAGGGACCTCACCCATATATTTT

D gene: TRBD2
V gene: TRBV3-1
clone size: -
J gene: TRBJ2-1
CDR3 protein: CASSQEGLLAGGYNEQFF
CDR3 DNA: TGTGCCAGCAGCCAAGAGGGGTTACTAGCGGGGGGATACAATGAGCAGTTCTTC

D gene: TRBD1
V gene: TRBV10-2
clone size: few
J gene: TRBJ2-2
CDR3 protein: CASNFGQGTGELFF
CDR3 DNA: TGCGCCAGCAATTTTGGACAGGGAACCGGGGAGCTGTTTTTT